Following are 4 T cell receptor beta chains from one sample sequenced in a study of blood T cell repertoires in COVID-19. Here immunoSEQ multiplex PCR was the method, and the copy in TCRdb shows in-frame clones only, minus some. Of 150,000 to 180,000 clones in the sample, under 85% were seen once. The specimen sequenced was peripheral blood. The origin of the receptors is a man in his 60s with COVID-19, enrolled during active disease.

The chain couples TRBV7-2 to TRBJ1-1, with 10 bases identical to TRBD1. Germline V gene data show CDR1 as SGHTA and CDR2 as FQGNSA. V trimming: 3 bases; J trimming: 4 bases; junction bases outside the gene matches: 2. The CDR3 sequence is 14 residues long. This CDR3 is CASSFRQGATEAFF. The CDR3 DNA is TGTGCCAGCAGCTTCAGACAGGGGGCCACTGAAGCTTTCTTT.

CDR3: CASSFEGRTDTQYF. The CDR3 DNA is TGTGCCAGCAGCTTTGAGGGTCGAACAGATACGCAGTATTTT. V is TRBV7-9 and J is TRBJ2-3; TRBD2 might be the D (5 bases). Trimming removed 3 bases at V and 3 bases at J, with 10 bases between. The germline V gene encodes CDR1 SEHNR and CDR2 FQNEAQ (reference sequence). CDR3 size: 14 residues.

J is TRBJ1-2 and V is TRBV7-9, with D uncertain. The CDR3 runs to 13 residues. V was cut by 8 bases and J by 0 bases, with 10 bases left in between. Germline lookup yields CDR1 SEHNR and CDR2 FQNEAQ (reference sequence). This CDR3 reads CASALRANYGYTF. CDR3 DNA: TGTGCCAGCGCCCTTCGGGCTAACTATGGCTACACCTTC.

This clone was observed a single time. The CDR3 sequence: CATRQSGETQYF. CDR3 sequence (DNA): TGTGCCACTAGACAGTCAGGAGAGACCCAGTACTTC. The chain combines TRBV19 with TRBJ2-5, with a tentative D call TRBD1 (5 bases). The CDR3 is 12 residues long. Deletions cut 10 bases from V and 4 bases from J, with 13 bases between. The germline gives CDR1 LNHDA, CDR2 SQIVND (reference sequence).